This T cell receptor (beta chain) emerged from a study of cytomegalovirus exposure and HLA in healthy donors. The overall study: It was reported in a later analysis that the same platform had been used for the approximately 110 validation repertoires as for the roughly 650 first-cohort repertoires.

Generated by immunoSEQ multiplex PCR, the TCRdb table keeps only in-frame clones and is missing some. The sample lists some 65,000 clones, 94% seen once, with about 4.4% in the top ten. In germline, CDR1 is MNHEY, CDR2 SVGAGI. The ends were cut back, 4 bases at V and 7 bases at J, with 13 bases in the middle. This CDR3 comprises 13 residues. The clonotype comes from a man younger than 35 in good health and CMV-seropositive. The gene calls are TRBV6-5 and TRBJ1-2; weak D call: TRBD1 (5 bases). Sample: PBMCs. Here the CDR3 reads CASSSRVIGGYTF. The CDR3 region has the DNA TGTGCCAGCAGTTCCAGGGTGATCGGTGGCTACACCTTC.